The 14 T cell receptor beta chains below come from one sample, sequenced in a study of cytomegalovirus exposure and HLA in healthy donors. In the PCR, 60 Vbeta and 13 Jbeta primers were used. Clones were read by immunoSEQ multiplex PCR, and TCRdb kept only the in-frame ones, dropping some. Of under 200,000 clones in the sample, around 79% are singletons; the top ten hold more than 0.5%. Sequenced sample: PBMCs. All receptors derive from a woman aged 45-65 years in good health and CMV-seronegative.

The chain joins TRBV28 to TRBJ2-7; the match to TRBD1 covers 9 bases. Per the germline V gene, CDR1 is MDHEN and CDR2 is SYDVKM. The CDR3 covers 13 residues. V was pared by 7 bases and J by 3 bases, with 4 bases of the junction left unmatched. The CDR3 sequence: CASTGQGIYEQYF. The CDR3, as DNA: TGTGCCAGCACTGGACAGGGGATCTACGAGCAGTACTTC.

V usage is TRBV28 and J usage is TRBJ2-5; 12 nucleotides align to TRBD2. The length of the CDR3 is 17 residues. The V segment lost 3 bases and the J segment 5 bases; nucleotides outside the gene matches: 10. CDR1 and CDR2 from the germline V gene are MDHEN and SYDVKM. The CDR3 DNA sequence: TGTGCCAGCAGTTTCTTTCGCCTAGCGGGAGGGACTGAGACCCAGTACTTC. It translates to CASSFFRLAGGTETQYF.

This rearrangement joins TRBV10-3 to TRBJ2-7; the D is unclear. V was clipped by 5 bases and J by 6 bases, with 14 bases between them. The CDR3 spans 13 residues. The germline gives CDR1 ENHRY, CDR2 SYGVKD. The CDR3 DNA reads TGTGCCATCAGTATAAACGATAACAGCGAGCAGTACTTC. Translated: CAISINDNSEQYF.

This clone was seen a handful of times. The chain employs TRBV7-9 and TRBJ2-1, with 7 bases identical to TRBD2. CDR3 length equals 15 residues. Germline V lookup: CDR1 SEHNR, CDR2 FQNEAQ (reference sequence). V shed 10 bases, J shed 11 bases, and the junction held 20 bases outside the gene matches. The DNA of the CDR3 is TGTGCCACCGCGATGGCGGGAGTTGGTGTGACCCAGCAGTTCTTC. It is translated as CATAMAGVGVTQQFF.

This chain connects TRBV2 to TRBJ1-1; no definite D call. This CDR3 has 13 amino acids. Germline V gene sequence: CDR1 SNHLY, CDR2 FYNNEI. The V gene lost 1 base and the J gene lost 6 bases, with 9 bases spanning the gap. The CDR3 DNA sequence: TGTGCCAGCAGTGAAGTACTACCCCCTGAAGCTTTCTTT. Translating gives CASSEVLPPEAFF. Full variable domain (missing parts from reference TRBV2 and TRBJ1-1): EPEVTQTPSHQVTQMGQEVILRCVPISNHLYFYWYRQILGQKVEFLVSFYNNEISEKSEIFDDQFSVERPDGSNFTLKIRSTKLEDSAMYFCASSEVLPPEAFFGQGTRLTVV.

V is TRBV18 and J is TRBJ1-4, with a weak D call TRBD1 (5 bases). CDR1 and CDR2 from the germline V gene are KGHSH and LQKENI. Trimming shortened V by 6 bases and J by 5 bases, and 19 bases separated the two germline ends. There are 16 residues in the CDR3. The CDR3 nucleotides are TGTGCCAGCTCGGGGCCAATTGCCACCGAAAATGAAAAACTGTTTTTT. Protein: CASSGPIATENEKLFF.

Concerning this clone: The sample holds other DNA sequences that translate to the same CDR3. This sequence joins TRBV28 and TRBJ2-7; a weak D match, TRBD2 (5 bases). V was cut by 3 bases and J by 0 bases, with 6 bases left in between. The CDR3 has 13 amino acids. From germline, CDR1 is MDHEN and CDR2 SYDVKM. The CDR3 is CASSFRGSYEQYF. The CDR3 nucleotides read TGTGCCAGCAGTTTTCGGGGCTCCTACGAGCAGTACTTC.

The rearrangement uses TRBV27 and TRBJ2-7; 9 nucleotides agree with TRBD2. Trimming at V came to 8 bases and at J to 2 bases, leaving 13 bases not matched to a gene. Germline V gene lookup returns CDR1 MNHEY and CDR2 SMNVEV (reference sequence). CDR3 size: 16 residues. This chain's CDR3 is CASSQGTSGGTYEQYF. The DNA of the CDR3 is TGTGCCAGCTCACAAGGCACAAGCGGGGGGACCTACGAGCAGTACTTC.

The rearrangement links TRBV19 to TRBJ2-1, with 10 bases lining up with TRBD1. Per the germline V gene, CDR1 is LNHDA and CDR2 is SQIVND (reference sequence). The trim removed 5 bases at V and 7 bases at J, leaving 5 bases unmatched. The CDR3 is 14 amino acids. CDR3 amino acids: CASSSGQGVNEQFF. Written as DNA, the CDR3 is TGTGCCAGTAGTTCCGGACAGGGGGTAAATGAGCAGTTCTTC.

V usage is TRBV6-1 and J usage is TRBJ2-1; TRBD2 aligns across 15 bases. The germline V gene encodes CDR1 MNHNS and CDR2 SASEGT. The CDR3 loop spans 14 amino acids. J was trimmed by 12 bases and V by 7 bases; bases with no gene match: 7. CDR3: CASIRTSGGAGQFF. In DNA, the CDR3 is TGTGCCAGCATCAGGACTAGCGGGGGGGCCGGGCAGTTCTTC.

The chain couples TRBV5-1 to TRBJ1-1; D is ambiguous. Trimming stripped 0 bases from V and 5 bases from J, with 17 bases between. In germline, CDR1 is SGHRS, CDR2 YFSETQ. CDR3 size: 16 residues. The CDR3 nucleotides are TGCGCCAGCAGCTTGGCCCCCACGGGAAGGGAGACTGAAGCTTTCTTT. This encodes CASSLAPTGRETEAFF. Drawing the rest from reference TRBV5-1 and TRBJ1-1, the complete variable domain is KAGVTQTPRYLIKTRGQQVTLSCSPISGHRSVSWYQQTPGQGLQFLFEYFSETQRNKGNFPGRFSGRQFSNSRSEMNVSTLELGDSALYLCASSLAPTGRETEAFFGQGTRLTVV.

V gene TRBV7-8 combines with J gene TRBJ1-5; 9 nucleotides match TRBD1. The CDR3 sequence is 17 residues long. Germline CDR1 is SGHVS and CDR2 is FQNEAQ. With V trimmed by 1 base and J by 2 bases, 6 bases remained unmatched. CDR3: CASSLGPRTGGNQPQHF. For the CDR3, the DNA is TGTGCCAGCAGCTTAGGTCCTAGGACAGGGGGCAATCAGCCCCAGCATTTT.

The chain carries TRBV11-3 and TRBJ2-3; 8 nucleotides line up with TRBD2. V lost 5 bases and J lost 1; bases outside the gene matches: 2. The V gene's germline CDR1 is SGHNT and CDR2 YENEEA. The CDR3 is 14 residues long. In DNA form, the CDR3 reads TGTGCCAGCAGCCGGGGGGGAGGCACAGATACGCAGTATTTT. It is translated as CASSRGGGTDTQYF.

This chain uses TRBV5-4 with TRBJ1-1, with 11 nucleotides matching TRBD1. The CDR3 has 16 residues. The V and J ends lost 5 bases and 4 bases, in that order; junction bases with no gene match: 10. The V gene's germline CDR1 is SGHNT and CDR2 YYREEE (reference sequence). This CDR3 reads CASSWEGGQGGTEAFF. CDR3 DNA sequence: TGTGCCAGCAGTTGGGAAGGGGGACAGGGGGGCACTGAAGCTTTCTTT. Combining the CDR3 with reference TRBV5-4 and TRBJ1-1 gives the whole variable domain ETGVTQSPTHLIKTRGQQVTLRCSSQSGHNTVSWYQQALGQGPQFIFQYYREEENGRGNFPPRFSGLQFPNYSSELNVNALELDDSALYLCASSWEGGQGGTEAFFGQGTRLTVV.